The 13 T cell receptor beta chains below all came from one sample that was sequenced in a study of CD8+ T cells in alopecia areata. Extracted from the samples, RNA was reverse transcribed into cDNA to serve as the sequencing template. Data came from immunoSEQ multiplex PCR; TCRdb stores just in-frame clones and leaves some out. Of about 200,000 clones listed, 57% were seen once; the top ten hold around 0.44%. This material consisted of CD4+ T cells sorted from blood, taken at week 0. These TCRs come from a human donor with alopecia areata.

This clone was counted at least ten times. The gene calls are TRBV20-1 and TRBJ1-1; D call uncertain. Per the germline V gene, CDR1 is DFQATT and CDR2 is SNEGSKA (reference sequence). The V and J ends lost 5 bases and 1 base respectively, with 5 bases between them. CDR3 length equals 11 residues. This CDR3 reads CSAPGNTEAFF. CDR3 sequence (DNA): TGCAGTGCTCCGGGGAACACTGAAGCTTTCTTT.

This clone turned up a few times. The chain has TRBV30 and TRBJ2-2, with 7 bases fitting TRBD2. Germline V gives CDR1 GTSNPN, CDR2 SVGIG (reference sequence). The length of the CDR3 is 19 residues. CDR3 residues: CALNLYSASGPQGAGELFF. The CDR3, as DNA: TGTGCTCTTAATTTGTACTCCGCTAGCGGACCGCAGGGAGCCGGGGAGCTGTTTTTT.

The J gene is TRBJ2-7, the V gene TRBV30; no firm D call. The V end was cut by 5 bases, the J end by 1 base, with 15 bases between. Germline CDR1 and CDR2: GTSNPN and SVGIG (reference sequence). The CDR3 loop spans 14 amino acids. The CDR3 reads CAWSKLEGSYEQYF. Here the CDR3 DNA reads TGTGCCTGGTCAAAGCTCGAAGGGTCCTACGAGCAGTACTTC.

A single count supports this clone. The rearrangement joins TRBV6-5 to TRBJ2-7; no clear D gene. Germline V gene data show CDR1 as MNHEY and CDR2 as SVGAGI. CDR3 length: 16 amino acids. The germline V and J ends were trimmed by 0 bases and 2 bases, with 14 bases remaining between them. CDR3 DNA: TGTGCCAGCAGTTACTCGGACCCGCTGGGGACCTACGAGCAGTACTTC. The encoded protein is CASSYSDPLGTYEQYF.

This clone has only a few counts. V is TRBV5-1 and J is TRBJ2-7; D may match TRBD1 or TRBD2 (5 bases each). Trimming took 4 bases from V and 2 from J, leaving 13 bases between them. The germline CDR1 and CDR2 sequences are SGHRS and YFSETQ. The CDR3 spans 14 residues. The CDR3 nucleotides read TGCGCCAGCAGCGTCCGGGACGGGACCTACGAGCAGTACTTC. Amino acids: CASSVRDGTYEQYF. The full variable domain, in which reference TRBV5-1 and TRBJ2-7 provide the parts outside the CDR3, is KAGVTQTPRYLIKTRGQQVTLSCSPISGHRSVSWYQQTPGQGLQFLFEYFSETQRNKGNFPGRFSGRQFSNSRSEMNVSTLELGDSALYLCASSVRDGTYEQYFGPGTRLTVT.

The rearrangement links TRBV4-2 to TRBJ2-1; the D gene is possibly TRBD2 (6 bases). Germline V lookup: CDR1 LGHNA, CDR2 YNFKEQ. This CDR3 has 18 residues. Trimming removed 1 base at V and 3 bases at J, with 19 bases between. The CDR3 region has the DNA TGTGCCAGCAGCCAAGGCGGGGTAGCGGTCACCCACTACAATGAGCAGTTCTTC. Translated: CASSQGGVAVTHYNEQFF.

CDR3 sequence: CASSAPIGSGTDTQYF. CDR3 nucleotides: TGTGCCAGCAGCGCGCCAATTGGGTCCGGCACAGATACGCAGTATTTT. The J gene is TRBJ2-3, the V gene TRBV5-4, with no clear D. Trimming removed 4 bases from V and 1 base from J, with 16 bases in between. CDR1 is SGHNT and CDR2 is YYREEE in the germline V gene (reference sequence). CDR3 length: 16 residues.

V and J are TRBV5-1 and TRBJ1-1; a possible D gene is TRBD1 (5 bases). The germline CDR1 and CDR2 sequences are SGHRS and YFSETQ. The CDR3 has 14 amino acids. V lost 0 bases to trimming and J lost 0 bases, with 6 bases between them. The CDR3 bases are TGCGCCAGCAGCTTGGAAGGGGTGAACACTGAAGCTTTCTTT. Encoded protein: CASSLEGVNTEAFF.

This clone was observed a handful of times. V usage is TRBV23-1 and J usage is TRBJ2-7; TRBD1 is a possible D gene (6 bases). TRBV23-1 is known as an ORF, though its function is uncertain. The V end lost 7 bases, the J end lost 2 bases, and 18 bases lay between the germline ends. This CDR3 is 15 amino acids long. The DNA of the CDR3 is TGCGCCAGCACCCGGGACACCAAACTTACCTACGAGCAGTACTTC. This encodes CASTRDTKLTYEQYF.

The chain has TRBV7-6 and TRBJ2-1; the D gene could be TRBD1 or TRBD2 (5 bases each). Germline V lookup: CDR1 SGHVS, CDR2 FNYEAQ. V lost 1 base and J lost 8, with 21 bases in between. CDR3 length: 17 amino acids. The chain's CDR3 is CASSLGYSGGWIYEQFF. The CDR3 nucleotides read TGTGCCAGCAGCTTAGGGTACTCTGGGGGATGGATATATGAGCAGTTCTTC. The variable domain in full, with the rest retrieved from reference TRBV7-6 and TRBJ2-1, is GAGVSQSPRYKVTKRGQDVALRCDPISGHVSLYWYRQALGQGPEFLTYFNYEAQQDKSGLPNDRFSAERPEGSISTLTIQRTEQRDSAMYRCASSLGYSGGWIYEQFFGPGTRLTVL.

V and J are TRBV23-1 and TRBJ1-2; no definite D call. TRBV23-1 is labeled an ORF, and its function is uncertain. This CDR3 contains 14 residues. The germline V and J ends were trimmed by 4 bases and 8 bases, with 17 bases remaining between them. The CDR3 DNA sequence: TGCGCCAGCAGTCTCACCGGACTGTTCCGGGGCTACACCTTC. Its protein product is CASSLTGLFRGYTF.

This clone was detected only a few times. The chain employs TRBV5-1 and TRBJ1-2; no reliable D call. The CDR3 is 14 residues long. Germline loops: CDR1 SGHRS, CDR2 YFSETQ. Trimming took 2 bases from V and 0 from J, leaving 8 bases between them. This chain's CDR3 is CASSFQEANYGYTF. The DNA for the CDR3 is TGCGCCAGCAGCTTTCAGGAAGCTAACTATGGCTACACCTTC. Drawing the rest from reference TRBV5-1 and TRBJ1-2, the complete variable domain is KAGVTQTPRYLIKTRGQQVTLSCSPISGHRSVSWYQQTPGQGLQFLFEYFSETQRNKGNFPGRFSGRQFSNSRSEMNVSTLELGDSALYLCASSFQEANYGYTFGSGTRLTVV.

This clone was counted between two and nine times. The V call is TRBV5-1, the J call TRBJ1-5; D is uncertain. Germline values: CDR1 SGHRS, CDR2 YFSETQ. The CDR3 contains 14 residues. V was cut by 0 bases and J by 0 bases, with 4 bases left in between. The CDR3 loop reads CASSLDSSNQPQHF. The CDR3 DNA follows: TGCGCCAGCAGCTTGGACAGTAGCAATCAGCCCCAGCATTTT.